This entry lists 30 T cell receptor beta chains sequenced from one sample in a study of blood T cells in healthy people across ages. The second PCR ran about 6 to 11 cycles with a sample-barcoded 5' primer and J-beta primers. Via MiXCR, TCRdb re-called the 5' RACE reads, giving one row per CDR3 protein. The data show 650,000 or so distinct CDR3 sequences, with about 51% seen just once and roughly 13% held by the top ten. The specimen sequenced was blood. The receptors originated from a woman at least 80 years old in good health.

In this sample, this clonotype turned up a few times. This CDR3 is CASSPIGGNEETQYF. CDR3 sequence (DNA): TGTGCCAGCAGTCCCATAGGAGGGAACGAAGAGACCCAGTACTTC. V and J are TRBV2 and TRBJ2-5, with TRBD2 as a possible D gene (6 bases). Germline values: CDR1 SNHLY, CDR2 FYNNEI. The CDR3 extends over 15 amino acids. V gave up 5 bases and J gave up 3 bases, with 16 bases separating them.

The chain couples TRBV7-2 to TRBJ2-2; the D is unclear. CDR1 SGHTA and CDR2 FQGNSA come from the germline V gene. V lost 7 bases, J lost 9 bases, and 21 bases lay in between. This CDR3 comprises 15 residues. CDR3 nucleotide sequence: TGTGCCAGCACAACGGGTGGGGTCTCTCCCCGGGAGCTGTTTTTT. Residues: CASTTGGVSPRELFF.

A note on this clonotype: A clone one base away is much larger, so this may be a read error. The CDR3 coding sequence is TGTGCCAACGGGCAGGGGTTTGATGAGCAGTTCTTC. This gives the protein CANGQGFDEQFF. This chain uses TRBV28 with TRBJ2-1, with D perhaps TRBD1 (6 bases). This CDR3 is built from 12 residues. With 10 bases removed from V and 8 bases from J, the gap between germline ends came to 15 bases. The germline V gene has CDR1 MDHEN and CDR2 SYDVKM.

This clonotype showed up just a few times. The chain recombines TRBV2 with TRBJ2-7, with TRBD2 identical over 8 bases. The CDR3 is 13 amino acids. V dropped 10 bases and J dropped 7; count of bases not matched to a gene: 12. Germline lookup yields CDR1 SNHLY and CDR2 FYNNEI. The CDR3 spells CATASGSSNEQYF. The CDR3 bases are TGTGCCACCGCCAGCGGGAGTAGCAATGAGCAGTACTTC.

This clonotype was recorded many times. This chain uses TRBV20-1 with TRBJ2-7; a possible D gene is TRBD2 (5 bases). V was clipped by 5 bases and J by 4 bases, with 12 bases between them. This CDR3 comprises 12 residues. The germline CDR1 and CDR2 sequences are DFQATT and SNEGSKA (reference sequence). The CDR3 reads CSAPLVGYEQYF. For the CDR3, the DNA is TGCAGTGCTCCACTAGTGGGATACGAGCAGTACTTC.

The chain joins TRBV12-3 or TRBV12-4 to TRBJ1-2; D remains unclear. The CDR3 extends over 14 amino acids. V was trimmed by 6 bases and J by 4 bases, leaving 15 bases between them. The CDR3 DNA follows: TGTGCCAGCAGGCCTTCGGGGTCAGGCTATGGCTACACCTTC. Its translation: CASRPSGSGYGYTF.

V usage is TRBV7-9 and J usage is TRBJ2-1; 8 bases match TRBD2. Unmatched junction bases numbered 15, after V lost 5 bases and J lost 3 bases. This CDR3 is built from 18 residues. From germline, CDR1 is SEHNR and CDR2 FQNEAQ (reference sequence). CDR3 amino acids: CASSPTPVLAAVYNEQFF. The CDR3 coding sequence is TGTGCCAGCAGCCCGACCCCCGTACTAGCGGCTGTCTACAATGAGCAGTTCTTC.

Details on this clonotype: Possible read error: a much larger clone is one base away. The chain carries TRBV6-5 and TRBJ2-3, with D possibly TRBD2 on 5 matching bases. Trimming removed 6 bases from V and 8 bases from J, with 18 bases in between. The CDR3 totals 14 residues. Germline V CDR1 and CDR2: MNHEY, SVGAGI. CDR3 region: CASSARAERGTQYF. CDR3 DNA: TGTGCCAGCAGCGCGAGGGCGGAGAGAGGTACGCAGTATTTT.

This clonotype appeared many times. The chain combines TRBV6-5 with TRBJ1-2; the D is unclear. Germline CDR1 is MNHEY and CDR2 is SVGAGI. The V end lost 2 bases, the J end lost 6 bases, and 10 bases lay between the germline ends. The CDR3 is 13 residues long. This chain's CDR3 is CASSYGPFNGYTF. In DNA form, the CDR3 reads TGTGCCAGCAGTTACGGGCCGTTCAATGGCTACACCTTC.

This clonotype was detected many times. V and J are TRBV28 and TRBJ2-3; possibly TRBD1 for D (5 bases). Germline loops: CDR1 MDHEN, CDR2 SYDVKM. CDR3 size: 14 residues. Between the trimmed V and J ends, which lost 10 bases and 1 base, there was a span of 15 bases. The CDR3 DNA follows: TGTGCCAACACAAGGGGTGTACGCACAGATACGCAGTATTTT. It specifies CANTRGVRTDTQYF.

V gene TRBV6-6 combines with J gene TRBJ2-1; 10 positions agree with TRBD2. In germline, CDR1 is MNHNY, CDR2 SVGAGI (reference sequence). CDR3 length: 14 amino acids. Trimming removed 6 bases from V and 6 bases from J; junction bases left unmatched: 5. The DNA of the CDR3 is TGTGCCAGCAGCCAACGGACTAGCGGCAATGAGCAGTTCTTC. Residues: CASSQRTSGNEQFF.

This clonotype has a single count. One base away lies a much larger clone, so this may be a sequencing read error. The V call is TRBV9, the J call TRBJ2-1; maybe TRBD2 (5 bases). CDR1 and CDR2 (germline): SGDLS, YYNGEE. The CDR3 extends over 13 amino acids. The CDR3 sequence is CACSVGRAEEQFF. CDR3 bases: TGTGCCTGCAGCGTAGGGCGGGCAGAGGAGCAGTTCTTC.

This clonotype has a count of ten or more. The V call is TRBV7-8, the J call TRBJ2-1, with a possible D match to TRBD2 (6 bases). Germline CDR1 reads SGHVS; CDR2 reads FQNEAQ. Trimming pared 5 bases from V and 2 bases from J, leaving 13 bases between. The CDR3 has 15 amino acids. The CDR3 coding sequence is TGTGCCAGCAGCCCTCGGAGGGACCCCTACAATGAGCAGTTCTTC. This encodes CASSPRRDPYNEQFF.

Points on this clonotype: Possible read error: a much larger clone is one base away. The CDR3 protein is CASSTSVQGASDNEQYF. CDR3 sequence (DNA): TGTGCCAGCAGCACCTCCGTACAGGGGGCTAGTGACAATGAGCAGTACTTC. The chain recombines TRBV7-9 with TRBJ2-7; 9 nucleotides agree with TRBD1. This CDR3 region has 17 residues. Losses at the gene ends were 5 bases for V and 7 bases for J; bases not matched to a gene: 18. Per germline, CDR1 SEHNR and CDR2 FQNEAQ (reference sequence).

Details on this clonotype: A read error may be the cause here, since a much bigger clone is one base away. This sequence joins TRBV20-1 and TRBJ2-1; perhaps TRBD2 as D (6 bases). The CDR3 runs to 12 residues. From germline, CDR1 is DFQATT and CDR2 SNEGSKA (reference sequence). V dropped 6 bases and J dropped 6 bases, with 12 bases sitting between them. CDR3 nucleotide sequence: TGCAGTGCCCGGCGCGGGGTCAATGAGCAGTTCTTC. The encoded protein is CSARRGVNEQFF.

The V gene is TRBV29-1, the J gene TRBJ2-5, with D perhaps matching TRBD1 (6 bases). This CDR3 comprises 13 residues. V was shortened by 7 bases and J by 11 bases, with 23 bases between the two germline ends. Germline V lookup: CDR1 SQVTM, CDR2 ANQGSEA. CDR3 bases: TGCAGCGCAGACCGACAGGTTAACAATGAGCAGTACTTC. Residues: CSADRQVNNEQYF.

This clonotype was picked up a small number of times. A much bigger clone sits one base away, suggesting this may be a read error. CDR3 DNA sequence: TGCAGCGTTGTAGCGGGAAGCACAGATACGCAGTATTTT. Amino acids: CSVVAGSTDTQYF. The chain links TRBV29-1 to TRBJ2-3; 8 nucleotides match TRBD2. The V gene's germline CDR1 is SQVTM and CDR2 ANQGSEA. The J segment lost 0 bases and the V segment lost 4 bases, leaving 0 bases of the junction unmatched. CDR3 size: 13 residues.

This chain connects TRBV3-1 to TRBJ2-1, with a weak D call TRBD1 (5 bases). V lost 0 bases to trimming and J lost 2 bases, with 11 bases between them. Germline V gene sequence: CDR1 LGHDT, CDR2 YNNKEL (reference sequence). This CDR3 has 16 amino acids. The CDR3 here is CASSQEVGRAYNEQFF. CDR3 in DNA: TGTGCCAGCAGCCAAGAGGTGGGCAGGGCCTACAATGAGCAGTTCTTC.

This clonotype was detected only a few times. This rearrangement joins TRBV4-2 to TRBJ2-1, with 10 bases matching TRBD2. This CDR3 spans 15 amino acids. V lost 1 base, J lost 8 bases, and 5 bases stayed unmatched. Germline CDR1 and CDR2: LGHNA and YNFKEQ. The CDR3 sequence: CASSQGLAGADEQFF. CDR3 nucleotides: TGTGCCAGCAGCCAAGGTCTAGCGGGGGCGGATGAGCAGTTCTTC.

V is TRBV5-1 and J is TRBJ2-1; D not certain. Germline V gene data show CDR1 as SGHRS and CDR2 as YFSETQ. The V end lost 0 bases, the J end lost 6 bases, and 7 bases lay between the germline ends. The CDR3 is made up of 13 amino acids. The CDR3 loop is CASSLGFVNEQFF. CDR3 coding DNA: TGCGCCAGCAGCTTGGGGTTTGTCAATGAGCAGTTCTTC.

The chain links TRBV12-3 or TRBV12-4 to TRBJ2-7; D possibly corresponds to TRBD1 (6 bases). Trimming stripped 6 bases from V and 4 bases from J, with 13 bases between. The CDR3 loop spans 13 amino acids. This chain's CDR3 is CASSRDKWYEQYF. DNA for the CDR3: TGTGCCAGCAGCAGGGACAAATGGTACGAGCAGTACTTC.

Many counts were recorded for this clonotype. V is TRBV27 and J is TRBJ2-7; TRBD2 matches at 8 bases. The junction had 10 bases not matched to a gene; V was cut back by 5 bases and J by 4 bases. CDR3 size: 15 residues. CDR1 and CDR2 from the germline V gene are MNHEY and SMNVEV (reference sequence). CDR3 sequence (DNA): TGTGCCAGCAGTGGAAGGGGAGCGGGAGTTTACGAGCAGTACTTC. Amino acids: CASSGRGAGVYEQYF.

This clonotype was observed many times. The V and J genes are TRBV30 and TRBJ2-1; TRBD2 aligns across 12 bases. CDR1 is GTSNPN and CDR2 is SVGIG in the germline V gene (reference sequence). CDR3 length: 13 residues. V lost 8 bases and J lost 9; bases outside the gene matches: 8. CDR3 amino acids: CATGLAGGSEQFF. The CDR3 DNA sequence: TGTGCCACAGGGCTAGCGGGGGGGAGTGAGCAGTTCTTC.

This clonotype was seen a single time. The junction differs from germline at one of its ends, possibly a read error. The V gene is TRBV7-2, the J gene TRBJ2-1, with 7 bases matching TRBD2. CDR3 length equals 15 residues. CDR1 and CDR2 (germline): SGHTA, FQGNSA. CDR3 sequence: CAGYAGGSSHNEQFF. In DNA, the CDR3 is TGTGCCGGCTATGCCGGGGGGAGCTCCCACAATGAGCAGTTCTTC.

This clonotype was seen more than once but under ten times. The chain employs TRBV12-3 or TRBV12-4 and TRBJ2-3; TRBD1 or TRBD2 may be the D gene (5 bases each). Trimming removed 10 bases from V and 5 bases from J, with 22 bases in between. This CDR3 spans 15 amino acids. The CDR3 protein is CANRTGRANLDTQYF. CDR3 coding DNA: TGTGCCAACAGGACGGGACGAGCAAACTTAGATACGCAGTATTTT.

This clonotype was found many times. J is TRBJ2-1 and V is TRBV7-2; D is possibly TRBD2 (5 bases). Trimming left V 3 bases short and J 3 bases short, with 18 bases between. The CDR3 runs 17 residues. Germline V lookup: CDR1 SGHTA, CDR2 FQGNSA. CDR3 sequence: CASSFSVRELGYNEQFF. In nucleotides, the CDR3 is TGTGCCAGCAGCTTTAGTGTCCGGGAATTAGGCTACAATGAGCAGTTCTTC.

With regard to this clonotype: A much larger clone lies a single base off, so this may be a read error. The CDR3 DNA is TGTGCCAGCCCACCACAGGGTAGCGGGGGACTCAATGAGCAGTTCTTC. Translation gives CASPPQGSGGLNEQFF. This chain links TRBV18 with TRBJ2-1; the match to TRBD2 covers 9 bases. There are 16 residues in the CDR3. Germline V gene sequence: CDR1 KGHSH, CDR2 LQKENI. Together with reference TRBV18 and TRBJ2-1, the CDR3 gives the full variable domain: NAGVMQNPRHLVRRRGQEARLRCSPMKGHSHVYWYRQLPEEGLKFMVYLQKENIIDESGMPKERFSAEFPKEGPSILRIQQVVRGDSAAYFCASPPQGSGGLNEQFFGPGTRLTVL.

As regards this clonotype: Since a much larger clone is just one base distant, this may be a read error. CDR3 in amino acids: CASSLRGRDYLPQSHTDTQYF. In nucleotides, the CDR3 is TGTGCCAGCAGCCTCAGAGGACGGGACTACCTACCACAGTCACACACAGATACGCAGTATTTT. J is TRBJ2-3 and V is TRBV11-1; 7 bases line up with TRBD2. Germline CDR1 reads SGHAT; CDR2 reads FQDESV (reference sequence). The V gene end was trimmed by 5 bases and the J gene end by 2 bases; junction bases not matched to a gene: 25. CDR3 length: 21 amino acids.

V and J are TRBV29-1 and TRBJ1-2, with 7 bases aligning to TRBD1. Germline CDR1 and CDR2: SQVTM and ANQGSEA. Unmatched junction bases numbered 16, after V lost 7 bases and J lost 8 bases. The CDR3 contains 14 residues. CDR3 sequence: CSGYRQGPDSGYTF. The CDR3 bases are TGCAGCGGATATCGACAGGGCCCAGATTCGGGCTACACCTTC.

This sequence joins TRBV29-1 and TRBJ2-1, with 12 bases aligning to TRBD2. Germline V CDR1 and CDR2: SQVTM, ANQGSEA. This CDR3 is 16 amino acids long. The V segment lost 7 bases and the J segment 4 bases; nucleotides outside the gene matches: 11. In DNA, the CDR3 is TGCAGCGCCCGGACTAGCGGGAAAGCCGAATACAATGAGCAGTTCTTC. This encodes CSARTSGKAEYNEQFF.